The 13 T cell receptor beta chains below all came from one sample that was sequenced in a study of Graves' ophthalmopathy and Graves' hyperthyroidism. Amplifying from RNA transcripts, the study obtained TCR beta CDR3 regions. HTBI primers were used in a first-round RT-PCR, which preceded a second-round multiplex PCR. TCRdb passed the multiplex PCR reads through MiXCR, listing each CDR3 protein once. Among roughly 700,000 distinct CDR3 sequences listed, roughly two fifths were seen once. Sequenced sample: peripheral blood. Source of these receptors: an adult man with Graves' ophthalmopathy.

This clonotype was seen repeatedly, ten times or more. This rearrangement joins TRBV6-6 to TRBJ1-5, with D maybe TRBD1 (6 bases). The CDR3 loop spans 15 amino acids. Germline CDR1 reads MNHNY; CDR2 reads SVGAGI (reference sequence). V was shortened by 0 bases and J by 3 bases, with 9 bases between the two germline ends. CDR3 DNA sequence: TGTGCCAGCAGTTACTCGGGGGCGGACAATCAGCCCCAGCATTTT. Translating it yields CASSYSGADNQPQHF.

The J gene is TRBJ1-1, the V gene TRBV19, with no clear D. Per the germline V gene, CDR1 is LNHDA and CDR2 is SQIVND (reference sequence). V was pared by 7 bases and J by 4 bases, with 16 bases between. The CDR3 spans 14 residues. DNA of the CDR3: TGTGCCAGTAACCCCCGGACCGCGGGCACTGAAGCTTTCTTT. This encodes CASNPRTAGTEAFF. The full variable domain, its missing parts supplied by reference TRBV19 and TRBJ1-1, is DGGITQSPKYLFRKEGQNVTLSCEQNLNHDAMYWYRQDPGQGLRLIYYSQIVNDFQKGDIAEGYSVSREKKESFPLTVTSAQKNPTAFYLCASNPRTAGTEAFFGQGTRLTVV.

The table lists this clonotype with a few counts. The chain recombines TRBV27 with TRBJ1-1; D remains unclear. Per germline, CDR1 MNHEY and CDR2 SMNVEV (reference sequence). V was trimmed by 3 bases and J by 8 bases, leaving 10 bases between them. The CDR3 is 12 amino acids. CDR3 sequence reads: CASSFNAGEAFF. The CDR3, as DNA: TGTGCCAGCAGTTTTAACGCTGGGGAAGCTTTCTTT.

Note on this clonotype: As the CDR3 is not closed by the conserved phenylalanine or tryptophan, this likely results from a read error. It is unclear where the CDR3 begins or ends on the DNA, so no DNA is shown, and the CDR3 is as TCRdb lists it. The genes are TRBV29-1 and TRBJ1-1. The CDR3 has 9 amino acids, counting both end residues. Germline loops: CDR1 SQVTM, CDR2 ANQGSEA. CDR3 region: CSVEDWVLG.

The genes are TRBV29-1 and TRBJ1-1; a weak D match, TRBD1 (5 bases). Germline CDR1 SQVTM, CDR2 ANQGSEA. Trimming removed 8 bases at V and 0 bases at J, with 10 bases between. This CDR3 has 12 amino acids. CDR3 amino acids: CSIGHLNTEAFF. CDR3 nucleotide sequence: TGCAGCATCGGACACCTGAACACTGAAGCTTTCTTT.

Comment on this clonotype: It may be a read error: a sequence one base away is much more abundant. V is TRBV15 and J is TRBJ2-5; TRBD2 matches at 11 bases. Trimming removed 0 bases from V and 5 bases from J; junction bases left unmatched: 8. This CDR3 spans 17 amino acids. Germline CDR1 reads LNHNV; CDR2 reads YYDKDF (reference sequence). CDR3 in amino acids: CATSRDRTSGYVETQYF. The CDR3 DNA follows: TGTGCCACCAGCAGAGATCGGACTAGCGGGTACGTGGAGACCCAGTACTTC.

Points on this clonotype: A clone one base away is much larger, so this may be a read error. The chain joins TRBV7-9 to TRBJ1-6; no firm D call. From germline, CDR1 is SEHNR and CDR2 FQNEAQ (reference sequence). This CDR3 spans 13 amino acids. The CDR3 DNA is TGTGCCGGCAGCTTTTCCGGGAATTCACCCCTCCACTTT. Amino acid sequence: CAGSFSGNSPLHF.

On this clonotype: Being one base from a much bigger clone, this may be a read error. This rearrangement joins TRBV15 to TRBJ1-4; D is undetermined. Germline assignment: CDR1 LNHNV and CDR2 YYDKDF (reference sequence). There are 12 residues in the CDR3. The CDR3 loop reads CAPSSSGNKLFF. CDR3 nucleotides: TGTGCCCCCAGCAGTTCCGGGAATAAACTGTTTTTT.

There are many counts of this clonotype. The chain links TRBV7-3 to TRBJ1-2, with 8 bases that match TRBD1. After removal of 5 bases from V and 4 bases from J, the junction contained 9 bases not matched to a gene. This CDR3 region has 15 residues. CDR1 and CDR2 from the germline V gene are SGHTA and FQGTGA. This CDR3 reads CASSPNGQGSYGYTF. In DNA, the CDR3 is TGTGCCAGCAGCCCCAACGGACAGGGCAGCTATGGCTACACCTTC.

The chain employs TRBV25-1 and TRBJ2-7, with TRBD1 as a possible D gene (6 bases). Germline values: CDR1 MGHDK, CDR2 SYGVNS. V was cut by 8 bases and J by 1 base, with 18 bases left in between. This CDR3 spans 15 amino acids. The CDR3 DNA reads TGTGCCAGCTCACCAGCAGGGGTGAGATCCTACGAGCAGTACTTC. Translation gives CASSPAGVRSYEQYF.

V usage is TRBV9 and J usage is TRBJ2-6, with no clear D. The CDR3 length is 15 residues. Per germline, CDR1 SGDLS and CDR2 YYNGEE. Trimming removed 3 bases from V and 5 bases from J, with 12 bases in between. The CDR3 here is CASSAVDGRANVLTF. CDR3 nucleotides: TGTGCCAGCAGCGCAGTAGACGGCCGGGCCAACGTCCTGACTTTC.

The CDR3 loop reads CATSVRDGNQPQHF. Here the CDR3 DNA reads TGTGCCACCAGTGTTCGGGATGGCAATCAGCCCCAGCATTTT. The chain carries TRBV24-1 and TRBJ1-5, with D hard to call. The V end lost 5 bases, the J end lost 2 bases, and 9 bases lay between the germline ends. This CDR3 has 14 amino acids. The germline CDR1 and CDR2 sequences are KGHDR and SFDVKD.

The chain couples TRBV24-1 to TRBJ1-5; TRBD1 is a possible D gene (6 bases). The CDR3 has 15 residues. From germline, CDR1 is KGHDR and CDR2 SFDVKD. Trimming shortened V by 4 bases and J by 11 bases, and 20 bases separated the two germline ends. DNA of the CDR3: TGTGCCACCAGTGAGGCAGCGGGAGGGGGAGAGACCCAGCATTTT. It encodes CATSEAAGGGETQHF.